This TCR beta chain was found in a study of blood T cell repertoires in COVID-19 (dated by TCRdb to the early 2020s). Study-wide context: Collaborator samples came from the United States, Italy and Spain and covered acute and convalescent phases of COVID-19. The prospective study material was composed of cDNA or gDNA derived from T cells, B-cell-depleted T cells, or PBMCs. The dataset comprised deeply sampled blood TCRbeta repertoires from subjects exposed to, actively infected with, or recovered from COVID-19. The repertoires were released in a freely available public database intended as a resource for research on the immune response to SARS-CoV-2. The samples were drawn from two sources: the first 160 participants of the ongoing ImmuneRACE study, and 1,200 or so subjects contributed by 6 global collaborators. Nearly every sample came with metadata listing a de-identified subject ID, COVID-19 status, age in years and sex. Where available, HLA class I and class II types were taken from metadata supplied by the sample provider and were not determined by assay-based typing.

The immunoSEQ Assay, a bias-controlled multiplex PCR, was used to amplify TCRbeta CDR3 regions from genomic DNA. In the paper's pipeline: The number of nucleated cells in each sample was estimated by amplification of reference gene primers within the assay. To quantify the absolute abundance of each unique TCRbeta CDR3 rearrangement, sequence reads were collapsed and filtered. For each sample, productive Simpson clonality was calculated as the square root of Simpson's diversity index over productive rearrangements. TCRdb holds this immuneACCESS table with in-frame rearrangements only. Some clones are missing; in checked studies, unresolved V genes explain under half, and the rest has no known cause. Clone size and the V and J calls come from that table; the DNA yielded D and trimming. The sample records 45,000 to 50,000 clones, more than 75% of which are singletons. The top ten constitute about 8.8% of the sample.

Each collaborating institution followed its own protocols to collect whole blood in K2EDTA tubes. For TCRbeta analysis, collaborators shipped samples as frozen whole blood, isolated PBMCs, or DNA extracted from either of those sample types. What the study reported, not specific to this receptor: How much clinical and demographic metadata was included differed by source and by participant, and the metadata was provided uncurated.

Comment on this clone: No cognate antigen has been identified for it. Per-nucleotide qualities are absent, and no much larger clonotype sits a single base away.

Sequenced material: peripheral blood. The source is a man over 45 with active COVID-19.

The CDR3 here reads CASSYPGASGASTDTQYF. The DNA reads TGTGCCAGCAGCTACCCGGGAGCTAGCGGGGCTAGCACAGATACGCAGTATTTT. This receptor chain uses TRBV7-9 and TRBJ2-3; 9 middle bases align to TRBD2. At the junction V is shortened by 4 bases and J by 0 bases; bases outside the gene matches: 11. Sequences SEHNR (CDR1) and FQNEAQ (CDR2) are obtained from the germline V gene (reference sequence). The CDR3 sequence holds 18 residues, the cysteine and phenylalanine included. CDR3 DNA is the only sequence kept; it has 54 bases, read in frame from the first base.